A few counts support the clone carrying this TCR beta chain. Its target is unknown. This sample stems from a study of vaccination and CD4 T cells after COVID-19. Study overall: The BNT162b2 or mRNA-1273 vaccine was given to participants in two doses.

With the Oncomine TCR Beta short-read assay, DNA from cultured CD4+ T cells was sequenced. TCRdb fed the PCR reads into MiXCR, producing one record per CDR3 protein. This sample has approximately 7,000 distinct CDR3 sequences, with roughly 29% found just once. Treatment reported: approximately 10-day PBMC culture with coronavirus spike peptide pools or control peptides (ViraFEST assay). Collection of the unexposed donor's CD4+ T cells took place before the COVID-19 pandemic (2011-2018). From unexposed donors, CD4+ T cells were probed, cells permitting, with SARS-CoV-2 S/N and four cold-coronavirus spikes. The receptor was derived from a human donor in good health. The sequenced sample was CD4+ T cells from blood, cultured in vitro.

The DNA of the CDR3 is TGTGCCAGCAGTGACCGCTCTGGGGCCAACGTCCTGACTTTC. It translates to CASSDRSGANVLTF. This rearrangement joins TRBV2 to TRBJ2-6; D gene unclear. The germline V gene encodes CDR1 SNHLY and CDR2 FYNNEI. The V gene lost 3 bases and the J gene lost 0 bases, with 3 bases spanning the gap. The CDR3 sequence is 14 residues long. The entire variable domain, with the rest obtained from reference TRBV2 and TRBJ2-6, is as follows: EPEVTQTPSHQVTQMGQEVILRCVPISNHLYFYWYRQILGQKVEFLVSFYNNEISEKSEIFDDQFSVERPDGSNFTLKIRSTKLEDSAMYFCASSDRSGANVLTFGAGSRLTVL.